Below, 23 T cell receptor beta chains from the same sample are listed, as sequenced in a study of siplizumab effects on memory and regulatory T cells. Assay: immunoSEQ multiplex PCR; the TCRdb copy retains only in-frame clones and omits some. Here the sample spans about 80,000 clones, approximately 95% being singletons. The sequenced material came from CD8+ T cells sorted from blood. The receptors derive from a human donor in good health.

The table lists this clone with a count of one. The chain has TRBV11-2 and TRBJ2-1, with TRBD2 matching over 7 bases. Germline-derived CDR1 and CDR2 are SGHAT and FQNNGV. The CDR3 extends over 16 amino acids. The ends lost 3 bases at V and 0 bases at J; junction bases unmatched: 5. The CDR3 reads CASSFLSSGSYNEQFF. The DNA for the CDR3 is TGTGCCAGCAGCTTCCTCTCTAGCGGCTCCTACAATGAGCAGTTCTTC. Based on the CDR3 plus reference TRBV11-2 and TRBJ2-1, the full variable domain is EAGVAQSPRYKIIEKRQSVAFWCNPISGHATLYWYQQILGQGPKLLIQFQNNGVVDDSQLPKDRFSAERLKGVDSTLKIQPAKLEDSAVYLCASSFLSSGSYNEQFFGPGTRLTVL.

CDR3 sequence (DNA): TGTGCCAGCAGGACAGGGCCAGGCGTGCGTGAGACCCAGTACTTC. It is translated as CASRTGPGVRETQYF. V is TRBV7-9 and J is TRBJ2-5; 7 bases agree with TRBD1. Germline loops: CDR1 SEHNR, CDR2 FQNEAQ (reference sequence). This CDR3 region has 15 residues. The V gene end was trimmed by 6 bases and the J gene end by 5 bases; junction bases not matched to a gene: 12.

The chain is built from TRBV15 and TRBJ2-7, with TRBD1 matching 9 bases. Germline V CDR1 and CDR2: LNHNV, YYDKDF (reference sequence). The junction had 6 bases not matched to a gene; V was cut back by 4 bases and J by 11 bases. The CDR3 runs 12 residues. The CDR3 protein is CATSTGTGSEYF. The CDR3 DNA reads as TGTGCCACCAGCACAGGGACAGGGAGTGAGTACTTC.

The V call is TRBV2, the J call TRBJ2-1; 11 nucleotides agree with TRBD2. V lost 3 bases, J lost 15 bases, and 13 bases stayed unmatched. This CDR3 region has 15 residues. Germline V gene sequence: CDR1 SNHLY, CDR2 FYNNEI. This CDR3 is CASSDVKLTSGKGFF. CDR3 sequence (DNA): TGTGCCAGCAGTGACGTTAAATTGACTAGCGGGAAGGGGTTCTTC.

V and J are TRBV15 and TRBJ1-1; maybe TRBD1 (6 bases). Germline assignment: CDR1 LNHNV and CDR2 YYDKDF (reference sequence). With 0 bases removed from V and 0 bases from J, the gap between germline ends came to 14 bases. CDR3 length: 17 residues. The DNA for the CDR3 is TGTGCCACCAGCAGAGATCCGACAGGCAACATGAACACTGAAGCTTTCTTT. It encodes CATSRDPTGNMNTEAFF.

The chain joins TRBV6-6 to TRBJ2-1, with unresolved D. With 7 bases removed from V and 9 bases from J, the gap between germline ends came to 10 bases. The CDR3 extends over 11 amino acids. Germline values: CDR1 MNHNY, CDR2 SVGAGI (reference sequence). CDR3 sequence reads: CASNSPPEQFF. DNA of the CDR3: TGTGCCAGCAATTCCCCCCCTGAGCAGTTCTTC.

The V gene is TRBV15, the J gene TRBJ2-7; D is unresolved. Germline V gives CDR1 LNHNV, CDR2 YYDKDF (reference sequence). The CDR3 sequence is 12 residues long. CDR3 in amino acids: CATSVRDYEQYF. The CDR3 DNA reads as TGTGCAACGTCAGTAAGGGACTACGAGCAGTACTTC.

The CDR3 reads CASGLTLEVVLDYGYTF. CDR3 in DNA: TGTGCTAGTGGTTTGACCCTAGAGGTAGTTCTGGACTATGGCTACACCTTC. This chain connects TRBV12-5 to TRBJ1-2, with D unresolved. V was shortened by 2 bases and J by 3 bases, with 19 bases between the two germline ends. Germline CDR1 is LGHNT and CDR2 is FRNRAP. CDR3 length: 17 amino acids.

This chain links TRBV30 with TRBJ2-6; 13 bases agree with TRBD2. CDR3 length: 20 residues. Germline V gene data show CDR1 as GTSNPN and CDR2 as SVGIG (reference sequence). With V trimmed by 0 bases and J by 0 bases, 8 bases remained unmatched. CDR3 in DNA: TGTGCCTGGAGTGTACGGTTCCGACTAGCGGGAGGCTCTGGGGCCAACGTCCTGACTTTC. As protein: CAWSVRFRLAGGSGANVLTF. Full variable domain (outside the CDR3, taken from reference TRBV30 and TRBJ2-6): SQTIHQWPATLVQPVGSPLSLECTVEGTSNPNLYWYRQAAGRGLQLLFYSVGIGQISSEVPQNLSASRPQDRQFILSSKKLLLSDSGFYLCAWSVRFRLAGGSGANVLTFGAGSRLTVL.

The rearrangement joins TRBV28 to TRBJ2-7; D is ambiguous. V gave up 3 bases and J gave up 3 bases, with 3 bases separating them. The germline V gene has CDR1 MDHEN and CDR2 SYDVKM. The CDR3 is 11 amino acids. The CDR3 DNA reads TGTGCCAGCAGTTTTGACTACGAGCAGTACTTC. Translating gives CASSFDYEQYF.

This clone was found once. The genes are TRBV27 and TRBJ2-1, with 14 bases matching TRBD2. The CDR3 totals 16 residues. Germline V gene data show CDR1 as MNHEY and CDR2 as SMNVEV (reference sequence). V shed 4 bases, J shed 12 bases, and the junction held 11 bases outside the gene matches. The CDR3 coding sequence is TGTGCCAGCAGTTACGTGGGGACTAGCGGGAGTTCATCGCAGTTCTTC. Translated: CASSYVGTSGSSSQFF.

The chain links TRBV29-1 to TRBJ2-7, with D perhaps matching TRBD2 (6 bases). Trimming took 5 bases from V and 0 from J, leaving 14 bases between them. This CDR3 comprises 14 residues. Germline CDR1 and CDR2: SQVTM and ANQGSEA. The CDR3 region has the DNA TGCAGCGTTAAGACTAGAAGTAACTCCTACGAGCAGTACTTC. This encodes CSVKTRSNSYEQYF.

CDR3 region: CASSRGTGVGYTF. CDR3 bases: TGTGCCAGCAGCCGCGGGACAGGGGTAGGCTACACCTTC. V usage is TRBV5-4 and J usage is TRBJ1-2; 10 nucleotides line up with TRBD1. The germline gives CDR1 SGHNT, CDR2 YYREEE (reference sequence). The CDR3 sequence is 13 residues long. V shed 4 bases, J shed 8 bases, and the junction held 5 bases outside the gene matches.

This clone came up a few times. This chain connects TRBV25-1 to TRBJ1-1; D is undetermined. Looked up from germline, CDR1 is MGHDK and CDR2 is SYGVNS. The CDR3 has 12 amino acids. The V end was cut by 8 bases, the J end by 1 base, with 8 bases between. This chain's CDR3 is CASPPKNTEAFF. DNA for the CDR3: TGTGCCAGCCCCCCAAAGAACACTGAAGCTTTCTTT.

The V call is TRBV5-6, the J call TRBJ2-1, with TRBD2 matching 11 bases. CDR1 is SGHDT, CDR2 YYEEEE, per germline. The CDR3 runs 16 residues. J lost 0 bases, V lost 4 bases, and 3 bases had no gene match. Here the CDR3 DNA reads TGTGCCAGCAGCCGGACTAGCGGGTTCTCCTACAATGAGCAGTTCTTC. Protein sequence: CASSRTSGFSYNEQFF.

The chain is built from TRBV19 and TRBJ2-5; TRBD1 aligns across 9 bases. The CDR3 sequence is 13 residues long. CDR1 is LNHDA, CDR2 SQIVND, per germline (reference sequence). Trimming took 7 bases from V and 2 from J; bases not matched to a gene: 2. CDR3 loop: CASTGQGQETQYF. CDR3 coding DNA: TGTGCCAGTACCGGACAGGGGCAAGAGACCCAGTACTTC. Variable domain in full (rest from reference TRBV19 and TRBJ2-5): DGGITQSPKYLFRKEGQNVTLSCEQNLNHDAMYWYRQDPGQGLRLIYYSQIVNDFQKGDIAEGYSVSREKKESFPLTVTSAQKNPTAFYLCASTGQGQETQYFGPGTRLLVL.

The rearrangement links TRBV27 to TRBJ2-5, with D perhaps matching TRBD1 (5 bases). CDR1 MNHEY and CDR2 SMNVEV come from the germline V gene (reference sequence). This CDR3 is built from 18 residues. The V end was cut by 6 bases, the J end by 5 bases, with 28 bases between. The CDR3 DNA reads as TGTGCCAGCAGACCCCCGGACAACCAAATTTCCGAGAGGGAGACCCAGTACTTC. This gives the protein CASRPPDNQISERETQYF.

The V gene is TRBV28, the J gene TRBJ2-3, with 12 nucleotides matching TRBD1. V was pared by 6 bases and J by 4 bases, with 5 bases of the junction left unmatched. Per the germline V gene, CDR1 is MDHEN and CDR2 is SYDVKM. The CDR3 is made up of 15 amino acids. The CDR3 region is CASSPGDRGPDTQYF. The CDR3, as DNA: TGTGCCAGCAGCCCCGGGGACAGGGGGCCAGATACGCAGTATTTT.

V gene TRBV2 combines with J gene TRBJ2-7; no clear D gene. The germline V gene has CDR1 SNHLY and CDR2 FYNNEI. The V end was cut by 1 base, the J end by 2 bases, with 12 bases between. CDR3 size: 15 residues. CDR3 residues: CASSEVVLGAYEQYF. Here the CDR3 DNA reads TGTGCCAGCAGTGAAGTAGTTTTAGGAGCCTACGAGCAGTACTTC.

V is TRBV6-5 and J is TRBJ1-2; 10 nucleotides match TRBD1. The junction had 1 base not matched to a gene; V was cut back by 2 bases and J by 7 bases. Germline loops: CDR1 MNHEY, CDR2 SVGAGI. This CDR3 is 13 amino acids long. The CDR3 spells CASSYRQGAGYTF. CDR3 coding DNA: TGTGCCAGCAGTTACCGACAGGGGGCTGGCTACACCTTC.

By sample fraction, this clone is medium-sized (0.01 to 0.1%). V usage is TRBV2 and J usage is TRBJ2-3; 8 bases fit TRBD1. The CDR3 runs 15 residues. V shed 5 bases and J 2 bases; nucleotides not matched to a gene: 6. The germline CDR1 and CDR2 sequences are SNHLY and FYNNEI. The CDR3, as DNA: TGTGCCAGCAGTCCGACAGGGGCCAACACAGATACGCAGTATTTT. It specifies CASSPTGANTDTQYF.

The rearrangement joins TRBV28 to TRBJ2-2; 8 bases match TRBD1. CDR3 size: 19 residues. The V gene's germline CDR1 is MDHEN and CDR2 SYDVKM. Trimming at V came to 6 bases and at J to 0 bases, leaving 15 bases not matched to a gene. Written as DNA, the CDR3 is TGTGCCAGCAGCAAATGGGCGGTCAGGGGGCGAGCGAACACCGGGGAGCTGTTTTTT. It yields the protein CASSKWAVRGRANTGELFF.

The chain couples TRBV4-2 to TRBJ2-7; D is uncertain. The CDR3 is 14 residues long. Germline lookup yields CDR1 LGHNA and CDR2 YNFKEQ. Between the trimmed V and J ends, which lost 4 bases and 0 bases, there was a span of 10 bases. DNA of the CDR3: TGTGCCAGCAGCCGGGGAATAGACTCCTACGAGCAGTACTTC. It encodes CASSRGIDSYEQYF.